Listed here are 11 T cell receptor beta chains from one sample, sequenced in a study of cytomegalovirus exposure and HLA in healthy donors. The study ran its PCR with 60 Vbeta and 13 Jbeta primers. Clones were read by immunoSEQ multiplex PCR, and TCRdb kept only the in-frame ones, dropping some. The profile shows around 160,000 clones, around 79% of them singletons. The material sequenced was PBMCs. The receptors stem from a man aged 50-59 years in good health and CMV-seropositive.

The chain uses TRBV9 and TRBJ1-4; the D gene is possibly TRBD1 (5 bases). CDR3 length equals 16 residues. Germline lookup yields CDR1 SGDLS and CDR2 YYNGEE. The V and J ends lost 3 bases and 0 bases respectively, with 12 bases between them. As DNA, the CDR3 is TGTGCCAGCAGCGAGTCCACAGGAGCAACTAATGAAAAACTGTTTTTT. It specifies CASSESTGATNEKLFF.

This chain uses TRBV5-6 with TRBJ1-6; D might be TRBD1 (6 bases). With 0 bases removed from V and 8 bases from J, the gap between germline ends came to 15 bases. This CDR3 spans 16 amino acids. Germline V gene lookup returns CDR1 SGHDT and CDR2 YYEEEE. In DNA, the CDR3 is TGTGCCAGCAGCTTGGATACAGGGCACATAGATTCACCCCTCCACTTT. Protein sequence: CASSLDTGHIDSPLHF.

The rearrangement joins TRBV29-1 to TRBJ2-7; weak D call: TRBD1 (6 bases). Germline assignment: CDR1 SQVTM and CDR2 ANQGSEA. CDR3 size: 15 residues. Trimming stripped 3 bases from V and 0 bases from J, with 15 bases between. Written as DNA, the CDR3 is TGCAGCGTTGAGTTCCGGGACACGAGCTCCTACGAGCAGTACTTC. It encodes CSVEFRDTSSYEQYF.

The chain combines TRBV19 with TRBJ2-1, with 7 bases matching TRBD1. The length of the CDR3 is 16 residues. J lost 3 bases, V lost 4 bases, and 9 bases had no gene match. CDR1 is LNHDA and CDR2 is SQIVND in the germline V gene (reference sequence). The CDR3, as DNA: TGTGCCAGTAGTACCGTCCCAGGGGGTATCTACAATGAGCAGTTCTTC. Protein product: CASSTVPGGIYNEQFF.

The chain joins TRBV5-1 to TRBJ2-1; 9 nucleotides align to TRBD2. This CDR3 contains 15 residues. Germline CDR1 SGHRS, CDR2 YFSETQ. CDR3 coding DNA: TGCGGGAGCAGTAGGCAAGCGGGGGGCTACAATGAGCAGTTCTTC. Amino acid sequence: CGSSRQAGGYNEQFF.

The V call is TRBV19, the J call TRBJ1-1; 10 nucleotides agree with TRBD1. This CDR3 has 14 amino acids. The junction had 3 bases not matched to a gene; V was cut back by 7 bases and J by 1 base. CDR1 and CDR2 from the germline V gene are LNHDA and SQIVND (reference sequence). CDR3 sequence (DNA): TGTGCCAGTACCAGGGACAGGGGGAACACTGAAGCTTTCTTT. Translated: CASTRDRGNTEAFF.

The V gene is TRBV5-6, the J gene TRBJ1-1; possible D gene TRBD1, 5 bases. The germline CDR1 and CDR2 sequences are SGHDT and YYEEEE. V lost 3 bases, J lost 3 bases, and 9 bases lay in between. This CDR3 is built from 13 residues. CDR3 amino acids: CASSWGDDTEAFF. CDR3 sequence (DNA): TGTGCCAGCAGCTGGGGGGACGACACTGAAGCTTTCTTT. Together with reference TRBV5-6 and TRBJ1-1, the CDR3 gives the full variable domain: DAGVTQSPTHLIKTRGQQVTLRCSPKSGHDTVSWYQQALGQGPQFIFQYYEEEERQRGNFPDRFSGHQFPNYSSELNVNALLLGDSALYLCASSWGDDTEAFFGQGTRLTVV.

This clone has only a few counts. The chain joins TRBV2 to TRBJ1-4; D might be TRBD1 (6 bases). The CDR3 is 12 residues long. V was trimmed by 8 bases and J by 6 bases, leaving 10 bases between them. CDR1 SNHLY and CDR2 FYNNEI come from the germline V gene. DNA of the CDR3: TGTGCCAGCGGGGGCTTTTATGAAAAACTGTTTTTT. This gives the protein CASGGFYEKLFF.

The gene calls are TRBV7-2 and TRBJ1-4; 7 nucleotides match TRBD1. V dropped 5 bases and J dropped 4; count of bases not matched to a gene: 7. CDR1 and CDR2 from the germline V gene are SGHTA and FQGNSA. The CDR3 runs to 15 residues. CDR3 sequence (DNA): TGTGCCAGCAGCGTGACAGGGAGGAATAATGAAAAACTGTTTTTT. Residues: CASSVTGRNNEKLFF. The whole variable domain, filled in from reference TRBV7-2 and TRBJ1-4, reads GAGVSQSPSNKVTEKGKDVELRCDPISGHTALYWYRQSLGQGLEFLIYFQGNSAPDKSGLPSDRFSAERTGGSVSTLTIQRTQQEDSAVYLCASSVTGRNNEKLFFGSGTQLSVL.

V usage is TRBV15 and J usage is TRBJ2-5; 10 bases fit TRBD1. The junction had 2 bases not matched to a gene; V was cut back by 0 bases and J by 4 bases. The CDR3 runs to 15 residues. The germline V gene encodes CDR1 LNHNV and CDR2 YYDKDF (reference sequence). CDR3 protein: CATSRDRTGGETQYF. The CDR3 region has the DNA TGTGCCACCAGCAGAGATCGGACAGGGGGAGAGACCCAGTACTTC.

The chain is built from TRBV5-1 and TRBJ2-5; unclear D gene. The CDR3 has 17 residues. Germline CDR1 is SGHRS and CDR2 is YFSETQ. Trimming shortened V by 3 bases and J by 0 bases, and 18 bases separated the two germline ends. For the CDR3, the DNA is TGCGCCAGCAGCTCCGGCGGCTCAAGCATAAACCAAGAGACCCAGTACTTC. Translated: CASSSGGSSINQETQYF.